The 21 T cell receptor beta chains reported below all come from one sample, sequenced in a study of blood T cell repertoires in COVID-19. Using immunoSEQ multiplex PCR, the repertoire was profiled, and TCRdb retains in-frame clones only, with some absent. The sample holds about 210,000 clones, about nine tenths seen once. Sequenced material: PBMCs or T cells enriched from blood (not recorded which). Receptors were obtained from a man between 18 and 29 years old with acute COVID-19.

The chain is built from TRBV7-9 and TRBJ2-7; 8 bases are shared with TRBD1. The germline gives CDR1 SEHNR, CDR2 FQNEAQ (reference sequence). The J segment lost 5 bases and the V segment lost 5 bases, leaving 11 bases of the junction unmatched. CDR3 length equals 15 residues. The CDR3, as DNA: TGTGCCAGCAGCCCTGGACAGGGTCGTTTACACGAGCAGTACTTC. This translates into CASSPGQGRLHEQYF.

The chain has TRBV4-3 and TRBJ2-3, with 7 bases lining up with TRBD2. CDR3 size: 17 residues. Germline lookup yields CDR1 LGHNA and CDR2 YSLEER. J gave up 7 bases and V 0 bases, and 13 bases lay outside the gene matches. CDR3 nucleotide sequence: TGCGCCAGCAGCCAAGAAGGAGGGAGCGGGGCGATGTATACGCAGTATTTT. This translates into CASSQEGGSGAMYTQYF.

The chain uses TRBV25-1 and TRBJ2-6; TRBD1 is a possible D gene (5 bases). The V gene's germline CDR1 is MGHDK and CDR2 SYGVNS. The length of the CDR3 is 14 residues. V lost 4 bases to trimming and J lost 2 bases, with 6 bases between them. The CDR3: CASSVQAGANVLTF. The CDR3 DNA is TGTGCCAGCAGTGTACAGGCTGGGGCCAACGTCCTGACTTTC.

Here the CDR3 reads CASSLGQLYEQYF. CDR3 sequence (DNA): TGTGCCAGCAGCTTGGGACAGCTTTACGAGCAGTACTTC. The chain combines TRBV7-9 with TRBJ2-7; 7 bases map to TRBD1. The CDR3 spans 13 residues. With 3 bases clipped from V and 4 bases from J, the junction kept 3 bases outside the gene matches. Germline values: CDR1 SEHNR, CDR2 FQNEAQ (reference sequence).

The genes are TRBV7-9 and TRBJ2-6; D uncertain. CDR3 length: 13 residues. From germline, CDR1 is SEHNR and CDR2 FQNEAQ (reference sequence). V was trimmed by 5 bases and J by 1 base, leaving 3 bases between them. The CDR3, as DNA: TGTGCCAGCAGCACATCTGGGGCCAACGTCCTGACTTTC. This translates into CASSTSGANVLTF.

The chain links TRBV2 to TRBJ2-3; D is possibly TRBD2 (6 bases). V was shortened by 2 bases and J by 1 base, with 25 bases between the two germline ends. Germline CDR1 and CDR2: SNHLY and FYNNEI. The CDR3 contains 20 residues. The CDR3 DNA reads TGTGCCAGCAGTGAACCGGGGGAGACGTGGGATACGGTAGGCACAGATACGCAGTATTTT. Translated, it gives CASSEPGETWDTVGTDTQYF.

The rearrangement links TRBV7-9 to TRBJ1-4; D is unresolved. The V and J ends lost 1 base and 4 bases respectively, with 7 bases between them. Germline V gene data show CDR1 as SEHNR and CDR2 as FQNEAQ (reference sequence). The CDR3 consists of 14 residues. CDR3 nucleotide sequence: TGTGCCAGCAGCTTAGGGGCAGTTAATGAAAAACTGTTTTTT. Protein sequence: CASSLGAVNEKLFF.

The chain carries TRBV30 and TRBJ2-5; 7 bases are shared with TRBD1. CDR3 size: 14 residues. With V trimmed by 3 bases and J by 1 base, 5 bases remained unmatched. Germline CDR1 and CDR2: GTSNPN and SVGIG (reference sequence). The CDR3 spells CAWRDTGAQETQYF. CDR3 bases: TGTGCCTGGAGAGATACAGGGGCCCAAGAGACCCAGTACTTC.

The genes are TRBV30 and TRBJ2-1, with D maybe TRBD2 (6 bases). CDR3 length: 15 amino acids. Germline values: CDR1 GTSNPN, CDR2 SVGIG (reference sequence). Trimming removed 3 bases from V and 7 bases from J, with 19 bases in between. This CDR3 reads CAWRVWREYKNEQFF. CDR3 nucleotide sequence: TGTGCCTGGAGAGTATGGAGGGAGTACAAGAATGAGCAGTTCTTC.

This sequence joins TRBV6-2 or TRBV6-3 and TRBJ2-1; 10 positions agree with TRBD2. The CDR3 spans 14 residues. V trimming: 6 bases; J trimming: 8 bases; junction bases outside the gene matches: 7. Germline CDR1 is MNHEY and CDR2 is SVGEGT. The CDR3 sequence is CASSLLAGRDEQFF. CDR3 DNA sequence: TGTGCCAGCAGCTTACTAGCGGGGAGGGATGAGCAGTTCTTC.

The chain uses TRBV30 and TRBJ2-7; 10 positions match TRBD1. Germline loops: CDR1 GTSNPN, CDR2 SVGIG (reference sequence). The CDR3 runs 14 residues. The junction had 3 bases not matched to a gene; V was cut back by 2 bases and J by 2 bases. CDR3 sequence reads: CAWSPGTGAYEQYF. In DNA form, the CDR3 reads TGTGCCTGGAGTCCCGGGACAGGGGCCTACGAGCAGTACTTC. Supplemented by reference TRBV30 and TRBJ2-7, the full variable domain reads SQTIHQWPATLVQPVGSPLSLECTVEGTSNPNLYWYRQAAGRGLQLLFYSVGIGQISSEVPQNLSASRPQDRQFILSSKKLLLSDSGFYLCAWSPGTGAYEQYFGPGTRLTVT.

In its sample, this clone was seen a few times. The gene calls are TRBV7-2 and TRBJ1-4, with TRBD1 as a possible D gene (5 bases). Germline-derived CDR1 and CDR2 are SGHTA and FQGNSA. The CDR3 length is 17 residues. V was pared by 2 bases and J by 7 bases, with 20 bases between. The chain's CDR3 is CASSLSFVAGSGEKLFF. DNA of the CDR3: TGTGCCAGCAGCTTAAGTTTCGTGGCAGGGTCTGGTGAAAAACTGTTTTTT.

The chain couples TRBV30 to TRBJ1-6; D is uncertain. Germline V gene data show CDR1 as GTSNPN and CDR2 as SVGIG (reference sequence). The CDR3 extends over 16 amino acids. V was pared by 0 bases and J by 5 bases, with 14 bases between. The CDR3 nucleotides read TGTGCCTGGAGTGTACATCTCGCCGGGGATAATTCACCCCTCCACTTT. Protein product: CAWSVHLAGDNSPLHF.

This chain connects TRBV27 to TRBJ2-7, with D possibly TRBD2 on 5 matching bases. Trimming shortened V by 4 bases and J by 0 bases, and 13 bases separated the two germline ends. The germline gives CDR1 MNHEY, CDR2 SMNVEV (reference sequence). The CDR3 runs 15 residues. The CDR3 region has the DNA TGTGCCAGCAGTTCTCTCTTGGGGAGCTCCTACGAGCAGTACTTC. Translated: CASSSLLGSSYEQYF.

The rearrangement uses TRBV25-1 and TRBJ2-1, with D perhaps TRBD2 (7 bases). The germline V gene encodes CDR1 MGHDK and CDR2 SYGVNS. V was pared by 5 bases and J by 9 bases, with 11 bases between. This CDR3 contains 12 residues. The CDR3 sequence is CASSLGGAEQFF. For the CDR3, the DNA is TGTGCCAGCAGTCTGGGGGGGGCTGAGCAGTTCTTC.

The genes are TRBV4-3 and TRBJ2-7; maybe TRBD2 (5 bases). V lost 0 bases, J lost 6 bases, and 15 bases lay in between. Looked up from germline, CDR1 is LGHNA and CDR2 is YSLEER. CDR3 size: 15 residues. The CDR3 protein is CASSQDRTSRGEQYF. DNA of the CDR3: TGCGCCAGCAGCCAAGATCGGACCTCACGGGGCGAGCAGTACTTC.

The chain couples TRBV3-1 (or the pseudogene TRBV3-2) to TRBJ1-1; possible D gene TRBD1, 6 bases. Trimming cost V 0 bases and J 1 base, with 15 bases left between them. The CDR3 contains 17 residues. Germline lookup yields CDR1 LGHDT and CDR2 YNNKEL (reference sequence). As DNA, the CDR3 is TGTGCCAGCAGCCAAGAAGCAATGAGCAGGGGGAACACTGAAGCTTTCTTT. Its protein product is CASSQEAMSRGNTEAFF.

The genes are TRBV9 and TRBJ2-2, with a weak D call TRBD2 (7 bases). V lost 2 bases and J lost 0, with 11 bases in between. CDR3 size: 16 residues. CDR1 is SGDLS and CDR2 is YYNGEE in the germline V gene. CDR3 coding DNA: TGTGCCAGCAGCGTGGCGGGGGCCTCGAACACCGGGGAGCTGTTTTTT. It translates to CASSVAGASNTGELFF.

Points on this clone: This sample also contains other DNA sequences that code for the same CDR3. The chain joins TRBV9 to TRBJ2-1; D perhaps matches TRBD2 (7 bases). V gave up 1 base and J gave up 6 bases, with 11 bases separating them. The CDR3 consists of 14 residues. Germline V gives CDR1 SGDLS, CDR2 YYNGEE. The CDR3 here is CASSVRGGGNEQFF. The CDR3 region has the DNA TGTGCCAGCAGCGTAAGGGGAGGGGGCAATGAGCAGTTCTTC.

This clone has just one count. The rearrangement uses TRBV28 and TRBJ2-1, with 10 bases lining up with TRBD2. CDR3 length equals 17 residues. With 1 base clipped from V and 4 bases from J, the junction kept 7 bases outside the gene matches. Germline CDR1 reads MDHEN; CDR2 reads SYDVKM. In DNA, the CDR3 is TGTGCCAGCAGTTTATCCCCGGGACTAGCGAAATACAATGAGCAGTTCTTC. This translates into CASSLSPGLAKYNEQFF.

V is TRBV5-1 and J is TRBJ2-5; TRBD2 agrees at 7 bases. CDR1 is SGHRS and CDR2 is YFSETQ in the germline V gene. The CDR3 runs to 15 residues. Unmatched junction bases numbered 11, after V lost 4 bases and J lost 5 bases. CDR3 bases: TGCGCCAGCAGCGCCGCGGGAAGCGGGAAGGAGACCCAGTACTTC. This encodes CASSAAGSGKETQYF.